This T cell receptor beta chain appears in the sequencing data of a study of cytomegalovirus exposure and HLA in healthy donors. Libraries were prepared by immunoSEQ multiplex PCR; TCRdb keeps only in-frame clonotypes and omits some of them. The sample includes about 240,000 clones, about 86% of them seen just once. The germline gives CDR1 MNHNS, CDR2 SASEGT. V was trimmed by 4 bases and J by 4 bases, leaving 14 bases between them. This CDR3 has 15 amino acids. The V gene is TRBV6-1, the J gene TRBJ1-5, with D maybe TRBD1 (6 bases). Sequencing used PBMCs. This sequence was found in a woman in her 30s in good health and CMV-seropositive. The CDR3 is CASSGRTAANQPQHF. CDR3 coding DNA: TGTGCCAGCAGTGGCCGGACAGCGGCAAATCAGCCCCAGCATTTT.